These T cell receptor beta chains were read from a single sample in a study of cytomegalovirus exposure and HLA in healthy donors. TCRdb keeps only in-frame clones here, not all; method: immunoSEQ multiplex PCR. The repertoire holds 150,000 or so clones, with approximately 71% as singletons. Sample: PBMCs. These receptors were obtained from a girl aged 5-17 years in good health and CMV-seronegative. Each CDR3 is given with its conserved first and last residue. Each record gives: CDR3 protein, J gene, CDR3 length, V gene.

CASSLDSGLSLYNEQFF TRBJ2-1 17 TRBV7-9
CASSQDRWTDYGYTF TRBJ1-2 15 TRBV4-1
CASSLGTGGSYGYTF TRBJ1-2 15 TRBV5-4
CAVPWGGHGYTF TRBJ1-2 12 TRBV27
CASSLVFDSLSPTDTQYF TRBJ2-3 18 TRBV7-8
CASSSLRSATNEKLFF TRBJ1-4 16 TRBV7-9
CAGSDGQGDYGYTF TRBJ1-2 14 TRBV18
CATSRSTGGNQPQHF TRBJ1-5 15 TRBV15
CASSGGQGKTQYF TRBJ2-5 13 TRBV6-1
CASSEEINQPQHF TRBJ1-5 13 TRBV10-1
CASSPPGQGREKLFF TRBJ1-4 15 TRBV4-2
CASSLAEENGYTF TRBJ1-2 13 TRBV7-9
CASSRGVSTDTQYF TRBJ2-3 14 TRBV5-8
CASSTGGSYEQHF TRBJ2-7 13 TRBV19
CATRTTNTGELFF TRBJ2-2 13 TRBV5-1
CASSLGGTSGVSYEQYF TRBJ2-7 17 TRBV5-4
CASSQDPGETQYF TRBJ2-5 13 TRBV4-2
CASSVERVNSPLHF TRBJ1-6 14 TRBV9
CASCGLGYAENTIYF TRBJ1-3 15 TRBV19
CASSYSGQLEKLFF TRBJ1-4 14 TRBV6-5
CAISDGQGNSPLHF TRBJ1-6 14 TRBV10-3
CASSTLLSGANVLTF TRBJ2-6 15 TRBV6-6
CASSYTQGWGYGYTF TRBJ1-2 15 TRBV6-5
CASSYGPLGGYNEQFF TRBJ2-1 16 TRBV7-9
CASSTTLGVYGYTF TRBJ1-2 14 TRBV18
CASREGGNTEAFF TRBJ1-1 13 TRBV6-1
CSVEVLRVTGGRETQYF TRBJ2-5 17 TRBV29-1
CASSPMDREFEAFF TRBJ1-1 14 TRBV19
CASSPQLGLHEQYF TRBJ2-7 14 TRBV18
CASSRQGLLGVPGELFF TRBJ2-2 17 TRBV5-1
CASSLGGGYGYTF TRBJ1-2 13 TRBV7-8
CATRPSGGYNEQFF TRBJ2-1 14 TRBV15
CASRPRTGTNNQPQHF TRBJ1-5 16 TRBV19
CASSFVGGNTDTQYF TRBJ2-3 15 TRBV5-1
CASSVVGGGANEQYF TRBJ2-7 15 TRBV9
CASSIRDTNSPLHF TRBJ1-6 14 TRBV5-4
CASSAPAGRNQPQHF TRBJ1-5 15 TRBV28
CASSLGQPSYPYGYTF TRBJ1-2 16 TRBV27
CASSLQGVSNEQFF TRBJ2-1 14 TRBV18
CASSLAQGRNEKLFF TRBJ1-4 15 TRBV5-1
CASSVGGGWDQPQHF TRBJ1-5 15 TRBV9
CASSVGTGLMNTEAFF TRBJ1-1 16 TRBV19
CATSSGGRTYTDTQYF TRBJ2-3 16 TRBV15
CASSLEPGVGYGYTF TRBJ1-2 15 TRBV5-8
CASSQISGSEQFF TRBJ2-1 13 TRBV16
CSAPTGGGGMNTEAFF TRBJ1-1 16 TRBV29-1
CASSELNGDTDTQYF TRBJ2-3 15 TRBV25-1
CASSPLGAEKLFF TRBJ1-4 13 TRBV7-2
CASSPQIGQKNTEAFF TRBJ1-1 16 TRBV9
CAWSFLGGGGEKLFF TRBJ1-4 15 TRBV30
CASSLSPGGNEQFF TRBJ2-1 14 TRBV7-3
CASSLVGTDTQCF TRBJ2-3 13 TRBV5-6
CASSQGLRGREKLFF TRBJ1-4 15 TRBV4-1
CASSLNGDTQYF TRBJ2-3 12 TRBV7-3